The clone carrying this TCR beta chain was recorded a few times. Its antigen is not identified. This sample was included in a study of T-cell memory formation after mild COVID-19. Study as a whole: Each donor largely had its own TCR clusters. Whole-study results and caveats: Memory sampled before infection contained some responding clones, suggesting cross-reactive memory joined. Contracting CD8+ clones were enriched in EMRA, CD4+ mainly in CM and EM.

CDR1 and CDR2 from the germline V gene are SGHTA and FQGTGA. Trimming pared 1 base from V and 6 bases from J, leaving 16 bases between. The length of the CDR3 is 16 residues. Via MiXCR, TCRdb re-called the 5' RACE reads, giving one row per CDR3 protein. The table includes roughly 600,000 distinct CDR3 sequences, roughly 18% detected once. The gene calls are TRBV7-3 and TRBJ2-1; D is unclear. The specimen sequenced was PBMCs or a T cell subset sorted from them (not recorded which). This clonotype was obtained from an adult woman who had mild COVID-19 (a few samples of this study predate the infection). Cell type and time point are not known. As DNA, the CDR3 is TGTGCCAGCAGCTTAAGCCCCCCTTCGAGTGCCAATGAGCAGTTCTTC. It specifies CASSLSPPSSANEQFF.